The 9 T cell receptor beta chains given below trace back to one sample, sequenced in a study of shared clonotypes between healthy human individuals. Assay used: immunoSEQ multiplex PCR; TCRdb lists only in-frame clones, some missing. Among fewer than 2.5 million clones listed, 80% to 95% were seen once. Sequenced: naive CD4+ T cells from PBMCs. This sample's subset: CD45RA+ positively selected. The receptors were gathered from a man aged 18 to 35 in good health. Some clones in this sample may be carry-over from other donors' samples.

The chain links TRBV30 to TRBJ2-3, with 7 bases fitting TRBD2. V lost 3 bases, J lost 6 bases, and 9 bases stayed unmatched. Germline V CDR1 and CDR2: GTSNPN, SVGIG (reference sequence). The CDR3 spans 14 residues. CDR3 coding DNA: TGTGCCTGGAGGGGGGGGACCGTTCCTGATACGCAGTATTTT. Its translation: CAWRGGTVPDTQYF.

This rearrangement joins TRBV5-5 to TRBJ1-4; D is undetermined. In germline, CDR1 is SGHKS, CDR2 YYEKEE (reference sequence). CDR3 length: 15 residues. Trimming cost V 4 bases and J 4 bases, with 14 bases left between them. CDR3 in DNA: TGTGCCAGCAGCCGTGGGTGGCAGAATAATGAAAAACTGTTTTTT. As protein: CASSRGWQNNEKLFF.

The V and J genes are TRBV2 and TRBJ2-7; either TRBD1 or TRBD2 may fit D (5 bases each). V gave up 5 bases and J gave up 2 bases, with 19 bases separating them. The CDR3 runs 16 residues. The V gene's germline CDR1 is SNHLY and CDR2 FYNNEI. The CDR3 spells CASSLPGTATPYEQYF. In DNA, the CDR3 is TGTGCCAGCAGTTTACCCGGGACCGCTACCCCCTACGAGCAGTACTTC.

The chain uses TRBV5-1 and TRBJ2-5, with 9 bases lining up with TRBD1. The germline gives CDR1 SGHRS, CDR2 YFSETQ. V trimming: 4 bases; J trimming: 5 bases; junction bases outside the gene matches: 9. The CDR3 length is 15 residues. In DNA, the CDR3 is TGCGCCAGCAGCCCACCCGGGACAGGGTGGGAGACCCAGTACTTC. Its protein is CASSPPGTGWETQYF.

The chain joins TRBV27 to TRBJ2-7; D might be TRBD1 (5 bases). The CDR3 runs to 14 residues. V shed 2 bases and J shed 2 bases, with 10 bases lying between them. Germline CDR1 and CDR2: MNHEY and SMNVEV (reference sequence). The CDR3 loop is CASSLGRRAYEQYF. DNA of the CDR3: TGTGCCAGCAGTTTAGGGCGCAGGGCCTACGAGCAGTACTTC.

The chain has TRBV28 and TRBJ1-2, with D perhaps matching TRBD1 (6 bases). From germline, CDR1 is MDHEN and CDR2 SYDVKM. V lost 3 bases to trimming and J lost 8 bases, with 13 bases between them. The CDR3 extends over 13 amino acids. CDR3 in amino acids: CASSFRAGEGYTF. Here the CDR3 DNA reads TGTGCCAGCAGTTTTCGGGCAGGGGAAGGCTACACCTTC.

The sample holds a few counts of this clone. V is TRBV11-2 and J is TRBJ1-1; perhaps TRBD1 as D (5 bases). This CDR3 is built from 15 residues. Germline CDR1 reads SGHAT; CDR2 reads FQNNGV. The V end lost 5 bases, the J end lost 0 bases, and 13 bases lay between the germline ends. The CDR3 protein is CASSVLGRMNTEAFF. Written as DNA, the CDR3 is TGTGCCAGCAGCGTGTTGGGACGGATGAACACTGAAGCTTTCTTT.

This sequence joins TRBV10-2 and TRBJ1-2; D gene uncertain. V lost 6 bases, J lost 1 base, and 9 bases lay in between. Germline lookup yields CDR1 WSHSY and CDR2 SAAADI. This CDR3 is built from 13 residues. In nucleotides, the CDR3 is TGCGCCAGCAGCCTAGGAGATAACTATGGCTACACCTTC. It codes for CASSLGDNYGYTF.

V usage is TRBV10-3 and J usage is TRBJ2-1; D uncertain. Per the germline V gene, CDR1 is ENHRY and CDR2 is SYGVKD. The CDR3 has 12 amino acids. V was cut by 4 bases and J by 8 bases, with 9 bases left in between. DNA of the CDR3: TGTGCCATCAGTGGGGATATCGATGAGCAGTTCTTC. Amino acids: CAISGDIDEQFF.